One sample yielded the 27 T cell receptor beta chains listed below, sequenced in a study of cytomegalovirus exposure and HLA in healthy donors. The primer mix had 60 Vbeta and 13 Jbeta primers. Sequenced by immunoSEQ multiplex PCR; TCRdb stores in-frame clones only, minus some. The sample records 100,000 to 150,000 clones, over 60% being singletons. The specimen sequenced was PBMCs. These receptors originate from a man in his fifties in good health and CMV-seronegative.

The J gene is TRBJ1-1, the V gene TRBV28; no firm D call. Germline assignment: CDR1 MDHEN and CDR2 SYDVKM. Trimming took 1 base from V and 0 from J, leaving 15 bases between them. The CDR3 has 17 residues. This CDR3 is CASSLLGQVGLNTEAFF. The CDR3 DNA follows: TGTGCCAGCAGTTTATTAGGCCAGGTAGGATTGAACACTGAAGCTTTCTTT.

There are a few counts of this clone. The chain combines TRBV10-3 with TRBJ1-5, with 8 bases aligning to TRBD1. CDR3 length: 14 residues. The germline CDR1 and CDR2 sequences are ENHRY and SYGVKD. The V segment lost 10 bases and the J segment 5 bases; nucleotides outside the gene matches: 10. CDR3 amino acids: CATHTDRGDQPQHF. The CDR3 coding sequence is TGTGCCACCCATACTGACAGGGGAGATCAGCCCCAGCATTTT.

The V gene is TRBV11-3, the J gene TRBJ2-2, with D possibly matching TRBD1 (6 bases). Germline V gene lookup returns CDR1 SGHNT and CDR2 YENEEA. This CDR3 spans 15 amino acids. V lost 5 bases to trimming and J lost 4 bases, with 14 bases between them. CDR3: CASSPGTRSTGELFF. CDR3 coding DNA: TGTGCCAGCAGCCCCGGGACACGGAGCACCGGGGAGCTGTTTTTT.

In DNA form, the CDR3 reads TGTGCCTGGAGTGTCCCGGGACAGGGTTTGTTCGCTCGAAACACCATATATTTT. It yields the protein CAWSVPGQGLFARNTIYF. The genes are TRBV30 and TRBJ1-3, with 9 bases matching TRBD1. The length of the CDR3 is 18 residues. CDR1 is GTSNPN, CDR2 SVGIG, per germline (reference sequence). V trimming: 0 bases; J trimming: 5 bases; junction bases outside the gene matches: 14.

This chain connects TRBV5-6 to TRBJ2-5; D may be TRBD2 (6 bases). The tail of the sequence fits TRBJ2-7 better, so the J call may be wrong. CDR1 and CDR2 (germline): SGHDT, YYEEEE. This CDR3 is 13 amino acids long. The CDR3 DNA follows: TGTGCCAGCAGCAGCGGGTCGCGCTACGAGCAGTACTTC. Residues: CASSSGSRYEQYF.

This rearrangement joins TRBV6-1 to TRBJ2-3; D uncertain. Germline V lookup: CDR1 MNHNS, CDR2 SASEGT. Between the trimmed V and J ends, which lost 1 base and 4 bases, there was a span of 6 bases. The CDR3 has 13 residues. The CDR3 region is CASSEDRADTQYF. CDR3 DNA sequence: TGTGCCAGCAGTGAAGATCGCGCAGATACGCAGTATTTT.

The chain joins TRBV15 to TRBJ1-6; D is possibly TRBD1 (6 bases). Germline assignment: CDR1 LNHNV and CDR2 YYDKDF (reference sequence). This CDR3 is built from 14 residues. Trimming stripped 6 bases from V and 7 bases from J, with 13 bases between. CDR3 in DNA: TGTGCCACCAGGGGTCCGGACAGAAATTCACCCCTCCACTTT. Amino acid sequence: CATRGPDRNSPLHF. The full variable domain, with the rest looked up from reference TRBV15 and TRBJ1-6, is DAMVIQNPRYQVTQFGKPVTLSCSQTLNHNVMYWYQQKSSQAPKLLFHYYDKDFNNEADTPDNFQSRRPNTSFCFLDIRSPGLGDTAMYLCATRGPDRNSPLHFGNGTRLTVT.

The gene calls are TRBV15 and TRBJ1-4; D not certain. This CDR3 is 16 amino acids long. The V and J ends lost 3 bases and 1 base respectively, with 12 bases between them. Germline CDR1 reads LNHNV; CDR2 reads YYDKDF (reference sequence). The CDR3 loop is CATSRDYGLTNEKLFF. The CDR3 region has the DNA TGTGCCACCAGCAGGGATTACGGGTTAACTAATGAAAAACTGTTTTTT.

The rearrangement uses TRBV6-5 and TRBJ2-1; TRBD1 matches at 12 bases. Trimming at V came to 6 bases and at J to 7 bases, leaving 4 bases not matched to a gene. Germline values: CDR1 MNHEY, CDR2 SVGAGI. The CDR3 spans 14 residues. CDR3 DNA: TGTGCCAGCAGGCCGGGACAGGGGGCTAATGAGCAGTTCTTC. It yields the protein CASRPGQGANEQFF.

The gene calls are TRBV2 and TRBJ2-5, with a possible D match to TRBD2 (6 bases). The CDR3 contains 14 residues. Per the germline V gene, CDR1 is SNHLY and CDR2 is FYNNEI. V lost 2 bases, J lost 4 bases, and 11 bases lay in between. The CDR3 DNA follows: TGTGCCAGCAGTGAAAGTAGCGGAAGAGAGACCCAGTACTTC. It codes for CASSESSGRETQYF.

The chain couples TRBV7-9 to TRBJ1-6, with 7 nucleotides matching TRBD1. The CDR3 has 12 residues. The trim removed 4 bases at V and 12 bases at J, leaving 3 bases unmatched. Per the germline V gene, CDR1 is SEHNR and CDR2 is FQNEAQ (reference sequence). In DNA form, the CDR3 reads TGTGCCAGCAGCTCAACAGGGGAACCCCTCCACTTT. Its translation is CASSSTGEPLHF.

The chain couples TRBV5-6 to TRBJ1-2; 7 bases match TRBD1. The junction had 4 bases not matched to a gene; V was cut back by 0 bases and J by 8 bases. This CDR3 spans 13 amino acids. CDR1 and CDR2 from the germline V gene are SGHDT and YYEEEE. CDR3 amino acids: CASSLATGEGYTF. As DNA, the CDR3 is TGTGCCAGCAGCTTGGCCACAGGGGAAGGCTACACCTTC.

V and J are TRBV4-1 and TRBJ2-3, with TRBD2 identical over 8 bases. The germline CDR1 and CDR2 sequences are MGHRA and YSYEKL. This CDR3 spans 16 amino acids. V dropped 3 bases and J dropped 0; count of bases not matched to a gene: 5. The CDR3 nucleotides read TGCGCCAGCAGCCAGCCATTAGCGGGGAGCACAGATACGCAGTATTTT. This encodes CASSQPLAGSTDTQYF.

This clone was seen only once. The genes are TRBV15 and TRBJ2-1, with 8 bases matching TRBD2. The germline V gene encodes CDR1 LNHNV and CDR2 YYDKDF (reference sequence). V was clipped by 5 bases and J by 6 bases; unmatched bases: 9. The CDR3 extends over 15 amino acids. The CDR3 bases are TGTGCCACCAGCCGGGGGGGGCAGGGGAGCAATGAGCAGTTCTTC. Protein product: CATSRGGQGSNEQFF.

The chain links TRBV5-1 to TRBJ1-6; maybe TRBD1 (5 bases). This CDR3 comprises 13 residues. Germline CDR1 SGHRS, CDR2 YFSETQ. Trimming removed 0 bases at V and 8 bases at J, with 6 bases between. The CDR3 coding sequence is TGCGCCAGCAGCTTGGCCAGGGATTCACCCCTCCACTTT. This encodes CASSLARDSPLHF.

The chain uses TRBV7-3 and TRBJ1-1; TRBD1 aligns across 9 bases. V shed 1 base and J 0 bases; nucleotides not matched to a gene: 9. Germline CDR1 reads SGHTA; CDR2 reads FQGTGA. CDR3 length: 18 amino acids. CDR3 nucleotide sequence: TGTGCCAGCAGCTTAAGGGCCGGGACAGGGCTCTTGAACACTGAAGCTTTCTTT. Residues: CASSLRAGTGLLNTEAFF.

The chain uses TRBV18 and TRBJ1-2, with D unresolved. V lost 3 bases and J lost 2, with 13 bases in between. CDR3 size: 15 residues. Germline V CDR1 and CDR2: KGHSH, LQKENI. CDR3 bases: TGTGCCAGCTCACCGGGTTCAGCGAAGAACTATGGCTACACCTTC. It translates to CASSPGSAKNYGYTF.

This clone was observed a handful of times. J is TRBJ2-5 and V is TRBV18; TRBD2 might be the D (5 bases). The CDR3 is 15 residues long. The germline V and J ends were trimmed by 2 bases and 7 bases, with 17 bases remaining between them. Looked up from germline, CDR1 is KGHSH and CDR2 is LQKENI. The CDR3 loop is CASSPGEKAVGTQYF. The CDR3 DNA follows: TGTGCCAGCTCACCAGGGGAGAAGGCGGTGGGGACCCAGTACTTC.

The genes are TRBV5-1 and TRBJ2-3; 13 bases agree with TRBD2. J gave up 4 bases and V 4 bases, and 9 bases lay outside the gene matches. This CDR3 spans 17 amino acids. CDR1 and CDR2 (germline): SGHRS, YFSETQ. CDR3 sequence reads: CASSPPTSGGLADTQYF. The CDR3 nucleotides read TGCGCCAGCAGCCCACCGACTAGCGGGGGGTTGGCAGATACGCAGTATTTT.

This chain joins TRBV5-1 and TRBJ2-7; 8 bases fit TRBD2. V shed 4 bases, J shed 0 bases, and the junction held 3 bases outside the gene matches. The CDR3 is 14 amino acids. Per germline, CDR1 SGHRS and CDR2 YFSETQ. The CDR3, as DNA: TGCGCCAGCAGCCTCGGGACTAGCTCCTACGAGCAGTACTTC. Encoded protein: CASSLGTSSYEQYF.

The rearrangement joins TRBV18 to TRBJ1-3; perhaps TRBD1 as D (5 bases). Trimming took off 2 bases at V and 0 bases at J, with 8 bases between the two ends. Germline-derived CDR1 and CDR2 are KGHSH and LQKENI. The CDR3 length is 15 residues. Here the CDR3 reads CASSPGDSSGNTIYF. DNA for the CDR3: TGTGCCAGCTCACCAGGAGACAGCTCTGGAAACACCATATATTTT.

The chain joins TRBV9 to TRBJ2-1, with D possibly being TRBD1 (5 bases). Per germline, CDR1 SGDLS and CDR2 YYNGEE. The CDR3 is 17 amino acids. The V and J ends lost 0 bases and 8 bases respectively, with 21 bases between them. The CDR3 loop reads CASSVAPMRQGRDEQFF. Written as DNA, the CDR3 is TGTGCCAGCAGCGTAGCCCCGATGAGGCAGGGTAGAGATGAGCAGTTCTTC.

Concerning this clone itself: An end of the junction does not agree with germline; a read error may underlie this. V is TRBV7-9 and J is TRBJ1-6, with D unclear. CDR1 and CDR2 from the germline V gene are SEHNR and FQNEAQ (reference sequence). The CDR3 runs to 15 residues. CDR3 coding DNA: TGTTCCAGCAGCCCGTACGGGGATCCCAATTCACCCCTCCACTTT. Amino acids: CSSSPYGDPNSPLHF.

The chain couples TRBV2 to TRBJ1-3; D not certain. This CDR3 has 13 residues. Per the germline V gene, CDR1 is SNHLY and CDR2 is FYNNEI. Trimming stripped 4 bases from V and 8 bases from J, with 12 bases between. CDR3 in DNA: TGTGCCAGCAGTGTAGCGCGACGGGACACCATATATTTT. This sequence encodes CASSVARRDTIYF.

This clone came up once. The rearrangement links TRBV6-1 to TRBJ2-5, with 8 nucleotides matching TRBD2. With the DNA end fitting TRBJ2-7 better, the J assignment may be wrong. CDR3 length: 15 amino acids. Germline CDR1 and CDR2: MNHNS and SASEGT. This chain's CDR3 is CASSERRGAAYEQYF. CDR3 DNA sequence: TGTGCCAGCAGTGAACGGCGGGGGGCCGCCTACGAGCAGTACTTC.

The V call is TRBV14, the J call TRBJ1-1, with TRBD1 identical over 7 bases. The CDR3 sequence is 16 residues long. In germline, CDR1 is SGHDN, CDR2 FVKESK. V was clipped by 0 bases and J by 4 bases; unmatched bases: 8. The CDR3 sequence: CASSQEMEGAGTEAFF. The CDR3 DNA reads TGTGCCAGCAGCCAAGAAATGGAGGGGGCCGGCACTGAAGCTTTCTTT.

The V and J genes are TRBV4-2 and TRBJ1-2, with 7 bases aligning to TRBD1. V shed 0 bases, J shed 6 bases, and the junction held 7 bases outside the gene matches. There are 15 residues in the CDR3. Germline V gene lookup returns CDR1 LGHNA and CDR2 YNFKEQ. The CDR3 is CASSQDHKGADGYTF. The CDR3 coding sequence is TGTGCCAGCAGCCAAGATCATAAGGGGGCGGATGGCTACACCTTC.